Sequencing of this T cell receptor (beta chain) was carried out in a study of T cells in Graves' hyperthyroidism and ophthalmopathy. This CDR3 has 16 amino acids. Per germline, CDR1 DFQATT and CDR2 SNEGSKA (reference sequence). V lost 2 bases to trimming and J lost 2 bases, with 16 bases between them. In its sample, this clonotype was seen many times. Antigen specificity is unknown. General study points: Most clonotypes expanded in thyroid above 0.001 were likewise present in blood.

TCR beta CDR3 sequences were amplified from RNA transcripts. RT-PCR in the first round (using the HTBI primer set) targeted the TCR CDR3. MiXCR, run by TCRdb on the multiplex PCR reads, gives a single entry per CDR3 protein. The profile shows about 740,000 distinct CDR3 sequences, about 15% of them singletons. Diagnosis of hyperthyroidism was new in patients aged 18 to 65, and its duration was under 2 months. It was uncontrolled infection, other autoimmune disease, pregnancy or lactation that excluded patients. The sequence was obtained from a woman aged 18-30 years with Graves' hyperthyroidism. V usage is TRBV20-1 and J usage is TRBJ2-1; D not certain. The sample comprised blood. The CDR3 DNA follows: TGCAGTGCTAGATTCCCGGGCCCAGGTACCTACAATGAGCAGTTCTTC. Its protein is CSARFPGPGTYNEQFF.